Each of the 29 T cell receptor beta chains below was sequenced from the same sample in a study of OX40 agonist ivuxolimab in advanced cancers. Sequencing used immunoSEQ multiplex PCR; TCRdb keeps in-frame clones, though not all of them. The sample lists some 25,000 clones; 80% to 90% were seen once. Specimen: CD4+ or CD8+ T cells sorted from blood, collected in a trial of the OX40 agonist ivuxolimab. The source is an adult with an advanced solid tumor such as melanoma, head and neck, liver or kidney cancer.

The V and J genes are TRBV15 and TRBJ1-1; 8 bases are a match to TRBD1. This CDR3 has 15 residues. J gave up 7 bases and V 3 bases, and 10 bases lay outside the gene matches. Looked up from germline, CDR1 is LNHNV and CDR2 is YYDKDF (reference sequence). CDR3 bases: TGTGCCACCAGCAGCCAAAACAGGGGGTTGGGTGAAGCTTTCTTT. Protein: CATSSQNRGLGEAFF.

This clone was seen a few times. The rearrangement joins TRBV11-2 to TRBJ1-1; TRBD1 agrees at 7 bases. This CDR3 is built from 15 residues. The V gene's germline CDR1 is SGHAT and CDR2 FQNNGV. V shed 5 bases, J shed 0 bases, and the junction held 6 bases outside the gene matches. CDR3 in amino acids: CASSPRQGVNTEAFF. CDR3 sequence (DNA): TGTGCCAGCAGCCCCCGACAGGGTGTGAACACTGAAGCTTTCTTT. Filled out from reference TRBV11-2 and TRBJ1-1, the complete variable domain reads EAGVAQSPRYKIIEKRQSVAFWCNPISGHATLYWYQQILGQGPKLLIQFQNNGVVDDSQLPKDRFSAERLKGVDSTLKIQPAKLEDSAVYLCASSPRQGVNTEAFFGQGTRLTVV.

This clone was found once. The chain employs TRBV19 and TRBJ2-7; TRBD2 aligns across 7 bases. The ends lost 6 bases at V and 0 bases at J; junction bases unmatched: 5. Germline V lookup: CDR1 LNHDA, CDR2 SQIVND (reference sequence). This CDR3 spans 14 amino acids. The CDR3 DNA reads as TGTGCCAGTAGCCAGCGGGATTTCTCCTACGAGCAGTACTTC. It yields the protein CASSQRDFSYEQYF.

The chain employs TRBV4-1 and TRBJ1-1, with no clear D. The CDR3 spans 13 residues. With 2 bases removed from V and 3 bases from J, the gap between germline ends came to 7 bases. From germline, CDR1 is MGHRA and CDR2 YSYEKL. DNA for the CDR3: TGCGCCAGCAGCCAATTTTCGGACACTGAAGCTTTCTTT. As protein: CASSQFSDTEAFF.

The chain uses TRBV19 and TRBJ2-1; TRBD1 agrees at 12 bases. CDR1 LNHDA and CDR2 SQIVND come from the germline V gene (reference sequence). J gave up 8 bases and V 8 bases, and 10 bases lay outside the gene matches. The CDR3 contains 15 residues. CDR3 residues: CASRKGQGAVDEQFF. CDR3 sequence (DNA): TGTGCCAGTCGTAAGGGACAGGGGGCGGTGGATGAGCAGTTCTTC.

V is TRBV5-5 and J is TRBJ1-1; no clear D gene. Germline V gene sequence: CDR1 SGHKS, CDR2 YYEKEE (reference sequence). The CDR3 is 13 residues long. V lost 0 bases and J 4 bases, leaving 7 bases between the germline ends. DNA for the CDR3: TGTGCCAGCAGCTTGGGTAGTTTCACTGAAGCTTTCTTT. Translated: CASSLGSFTEAFF. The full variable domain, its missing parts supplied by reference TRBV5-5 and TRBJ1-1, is DAGVTQSPTHLIKTRGQQVTLRCSPISGHKSVSWYQQVLGQGPQFIFQYYEKEERGRGNFPDRFSARQFPNYSSELNVNALLLGDSALYLCASSLGSFTEAFFGQGTRLTVV.

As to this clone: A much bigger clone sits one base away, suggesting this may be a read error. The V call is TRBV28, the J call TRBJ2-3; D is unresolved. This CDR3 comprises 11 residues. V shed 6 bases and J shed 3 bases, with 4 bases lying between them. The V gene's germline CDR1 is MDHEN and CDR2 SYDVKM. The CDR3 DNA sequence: TGTGCCAGCAGCTTTACAGATACGCAGTATTTT. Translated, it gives CASSFTDTQYF.

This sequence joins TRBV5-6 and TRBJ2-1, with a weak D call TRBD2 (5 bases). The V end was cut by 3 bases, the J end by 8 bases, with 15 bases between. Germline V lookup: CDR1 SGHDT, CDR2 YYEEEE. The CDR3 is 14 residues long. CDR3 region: CASSSARGGHEQFF. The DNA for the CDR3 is TGTGCCAGCAGCTCTGCTCGTGGCGGGCATGAGCAGTTCTTC.

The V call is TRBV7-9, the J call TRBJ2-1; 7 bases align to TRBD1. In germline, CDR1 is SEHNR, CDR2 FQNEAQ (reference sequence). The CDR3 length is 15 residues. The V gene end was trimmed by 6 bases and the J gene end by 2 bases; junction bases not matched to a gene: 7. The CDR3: CASREGQTAYNEQFF. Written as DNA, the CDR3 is TGTGCCAGCAGAGAGGGACAGACGGCCTACAATGAGCAGTTCTTC.

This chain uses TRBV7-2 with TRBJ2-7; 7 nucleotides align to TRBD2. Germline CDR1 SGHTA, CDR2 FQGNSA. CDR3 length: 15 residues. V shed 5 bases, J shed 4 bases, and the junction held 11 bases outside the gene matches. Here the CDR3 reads CASSPWGGPNYEQYF. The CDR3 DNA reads TGTGCCAGCAGCCCCTGGGGGGGACCAAATTACGAGCAGTACTTC.

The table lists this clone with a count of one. The CDR3 bases are TGTGCCAGCAGCTTAGCAGGCGTACTCAATCAGCCCCAGCATTTT. Amino acids: CASSLAGVLNQPQHF. This rearrangement joins TRBV7-8 to TRBJ1-5; D is unclear. This CDR3 has 15 residues. CDR1 and CDR2 from the germline V gene are SGHVS and FQNEAQ. The V end lost 0 bases, the J end lost 3 bases, and 9 bases lay between the germline ends.

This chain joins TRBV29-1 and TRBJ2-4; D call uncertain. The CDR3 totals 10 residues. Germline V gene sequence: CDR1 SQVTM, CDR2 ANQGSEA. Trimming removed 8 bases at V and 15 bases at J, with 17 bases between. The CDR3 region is CSPGDHGRYF. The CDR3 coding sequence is TGCAGCCCCGGAGACCATGGGCGGTACTTC.

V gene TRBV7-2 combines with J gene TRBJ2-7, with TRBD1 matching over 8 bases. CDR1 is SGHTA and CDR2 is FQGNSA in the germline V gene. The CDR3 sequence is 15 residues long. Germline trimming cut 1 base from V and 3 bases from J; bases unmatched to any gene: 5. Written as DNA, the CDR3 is TGTGCCAGCAGCTTAGTGTCAGGGGGCTTCTACGAGCAGTACTTC. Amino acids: CASSLVSGGFYEQYF. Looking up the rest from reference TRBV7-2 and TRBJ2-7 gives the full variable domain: GAGVSQSPSNKVTEKGKDVELRCDPISGHTALYWYRQSLGQGLEFLIYFQGNSAPDKSGLPSDRFSAERTGGSVSTLTIQRTQQEDSAVYLCASSLVSGGFYEQYFGPGTRLTVT.

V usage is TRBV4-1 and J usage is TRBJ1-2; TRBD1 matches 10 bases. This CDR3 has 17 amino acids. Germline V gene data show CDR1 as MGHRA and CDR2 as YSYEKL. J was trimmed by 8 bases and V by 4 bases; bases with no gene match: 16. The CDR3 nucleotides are TGCGCCAGCAGCCGCAGCATTCCCGGGACAGGGGATGTAGGCTACACCTTC. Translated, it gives CASSRSIPGTGDVGYTF.

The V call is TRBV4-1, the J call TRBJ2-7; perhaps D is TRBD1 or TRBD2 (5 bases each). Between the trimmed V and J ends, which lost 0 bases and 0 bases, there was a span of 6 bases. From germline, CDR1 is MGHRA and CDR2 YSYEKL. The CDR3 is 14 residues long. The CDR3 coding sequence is TGCGCCAGCAGCCAAGAAGGGACCTCCTACGAGCAGTACTTC. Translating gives CASSQEGTSYEQYF.

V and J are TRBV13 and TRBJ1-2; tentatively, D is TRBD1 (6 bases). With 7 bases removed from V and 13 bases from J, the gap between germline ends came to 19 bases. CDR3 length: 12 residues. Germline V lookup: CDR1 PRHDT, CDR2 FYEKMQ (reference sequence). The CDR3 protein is CASTHRGKESTF. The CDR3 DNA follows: TGTGCCAGCACCCATAGGGGGAAGGAAAGCACCTTC.

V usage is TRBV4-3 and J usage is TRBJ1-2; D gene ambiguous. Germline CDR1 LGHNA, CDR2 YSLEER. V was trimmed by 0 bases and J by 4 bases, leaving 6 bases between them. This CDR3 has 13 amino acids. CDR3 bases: TGCGCCAGCAGCCAAGATAATGGCTATGGCTACACCTTC. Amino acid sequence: CASSQDNGYGYTF.

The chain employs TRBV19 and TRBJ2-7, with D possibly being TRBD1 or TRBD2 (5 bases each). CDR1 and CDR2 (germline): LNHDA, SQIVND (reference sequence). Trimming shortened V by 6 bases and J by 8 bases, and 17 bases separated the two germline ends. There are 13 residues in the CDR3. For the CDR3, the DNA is TGTGCCAGTAGCTCGAGGGGAGTTCTTCAGCAGTACTTC. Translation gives CASSSRGVLQQYF. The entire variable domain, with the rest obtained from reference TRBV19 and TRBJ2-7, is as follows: DGGITQSPKYLFRKEGQNVTLSCEQNLNHDAMYWYRQDPGQGLRLIYYSQIVNDFQKGDIAEGYSVSREKKESFPLTVTSAQKNPTAFYLCASSSRGVLQQYFGPGTRLTVT.

CDR3 loop: CASSQTQTRLTEAFF. The CDR3 DNA is TGCGCCAGCAGCCAAACGCAGACGAGGCTCACTGAAGCTTTCTTT. The chain has TRBV4-3 and TRBJ1-1; the D is unclear. Trimming left V 2 bases short and J 4 bases short, with 14 bases between. From germline, CDR1 is LGHNA and CDR2 YSLEER. The CDR3 has 15 amino acids.

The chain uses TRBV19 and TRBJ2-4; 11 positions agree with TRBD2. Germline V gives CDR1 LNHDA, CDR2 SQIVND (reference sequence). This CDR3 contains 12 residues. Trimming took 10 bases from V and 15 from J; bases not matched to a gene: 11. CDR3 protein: CATGTSGATTYF. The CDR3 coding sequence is TGTGCCACTGGGACTAGCGGAGCCACTACGTACTTC.

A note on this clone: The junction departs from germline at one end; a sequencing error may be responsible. This CDR3 reads CASSFSIQKTQYF. The DNA of the CDR3 is TGTGCCAGCAGTTTTAGCATCCAAAAGACCCAGTACTTC. The chain recombines TRBV27 with TRBJ2-5; D is uncertain. Per germline, CDR1 MNHEY and CDR2 SMNVEV (reference sequence). This CDR3 comprises 13 residues.

As DNA, the CDR3 is TGTGCCTGGAGTAGTTGGGGCGGGAGGGGTTTTACAGATACGCAGTATTTT. It is translated as CAWSSWGGRGFTDTQYF. This chain connects TRBV30 to TRBJ2-3, with 9 bases that match TRBD2. V was clipped by 2 bases and J by 3 bases; unmatched bases: 12. The CDR3 consists of 17 residues. Germline-derived CDR1 and CDR2 are GTSNPN and SVGIG (reference sequence).

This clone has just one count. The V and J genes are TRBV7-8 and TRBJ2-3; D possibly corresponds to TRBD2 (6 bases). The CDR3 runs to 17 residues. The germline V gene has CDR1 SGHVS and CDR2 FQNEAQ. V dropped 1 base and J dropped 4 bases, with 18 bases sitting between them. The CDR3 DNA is TGTGCCAGCAGCTTAGATCGGGTGGGACTTGAGTCAGATACGCAGTATTTT. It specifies CASSLDRVGLESDTQYF.

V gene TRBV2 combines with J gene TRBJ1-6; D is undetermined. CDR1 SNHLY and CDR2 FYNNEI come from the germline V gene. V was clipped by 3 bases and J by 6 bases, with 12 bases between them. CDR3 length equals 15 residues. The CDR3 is CASSDGPIPNSPLHF. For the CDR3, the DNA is TGTGCCAGCAGTGATGGGCCGATCCCTAATTCACCCCTCCACTTT.

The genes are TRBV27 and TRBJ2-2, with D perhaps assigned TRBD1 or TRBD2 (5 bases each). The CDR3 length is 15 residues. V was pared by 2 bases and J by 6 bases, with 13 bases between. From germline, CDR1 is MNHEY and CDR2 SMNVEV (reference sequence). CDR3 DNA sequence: TGTGCCAGCAGTTTAAGAGTTGGGGGAGCCGGGGAGCTGTTTTTT. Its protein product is CASSLRVGGAGELFF.

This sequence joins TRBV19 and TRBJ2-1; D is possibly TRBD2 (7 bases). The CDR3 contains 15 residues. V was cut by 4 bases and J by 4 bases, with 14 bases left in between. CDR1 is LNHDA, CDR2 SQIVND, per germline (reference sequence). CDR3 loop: CASSTSGGPYNEQFF. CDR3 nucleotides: TGTGCCAGTAGTACCTCGGGGGGCCCGTACAATGAGCAGTTCTTC.

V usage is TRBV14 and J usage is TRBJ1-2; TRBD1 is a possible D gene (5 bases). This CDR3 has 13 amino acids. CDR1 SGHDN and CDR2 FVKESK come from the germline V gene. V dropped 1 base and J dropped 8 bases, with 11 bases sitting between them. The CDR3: CASSQGTYAGYTF. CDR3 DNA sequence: TGTGCCAGCAGCCAAGGGACATACGCGGGCTACACCTTC.

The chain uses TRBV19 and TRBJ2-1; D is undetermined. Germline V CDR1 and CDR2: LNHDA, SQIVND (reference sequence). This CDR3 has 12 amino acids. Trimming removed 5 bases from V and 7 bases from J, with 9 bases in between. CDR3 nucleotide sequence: TGTGCCAGTAGTTTTAGAAGGAATGAGCAGTTCTTC. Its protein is CASSFRRNEQFF. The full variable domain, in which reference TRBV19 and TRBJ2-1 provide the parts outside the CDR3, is DGGITQSPKYLFRKEGQNVTLSCEQNLNHDAMYWYRQDPGQGLRLIYYSQIVNDFQKGDIAEGYSVSREKKESFPLTVTSAQKNPTAFYLCASSFRRNEQFFGPGTRLTVL.

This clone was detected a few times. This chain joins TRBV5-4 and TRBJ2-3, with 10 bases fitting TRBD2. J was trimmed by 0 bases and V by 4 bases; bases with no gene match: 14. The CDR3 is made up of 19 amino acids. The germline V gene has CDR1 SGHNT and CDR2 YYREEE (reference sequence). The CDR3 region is CASSQGASGGPYSTDTQYF. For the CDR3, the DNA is TGTGCCAGCAGCCAGGGGGCTAGCGGGGGACCCTATAGCACAGATACGCAGTATTTT.